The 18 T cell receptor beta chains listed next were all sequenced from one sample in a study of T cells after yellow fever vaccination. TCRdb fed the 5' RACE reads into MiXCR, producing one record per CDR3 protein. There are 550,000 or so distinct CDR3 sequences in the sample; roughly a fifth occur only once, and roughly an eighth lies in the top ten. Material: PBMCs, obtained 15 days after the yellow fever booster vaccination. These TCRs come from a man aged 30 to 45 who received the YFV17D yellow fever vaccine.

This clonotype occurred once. In DNA form, the CDR3 reads TGTGCCAGCAGCCTCGGAACGACAGGGTCCAGCGAGCAGTACTTC. It is translated as CASSLGTTGSSEQYF. V usage is TRBV3-1 and J usage is TRBJ2-7; 7 nucleotides agree with TRBD1. The CDR3 length is 15 residues. The V segment lost 4 bases and the J segment 6 bases; nucleotides outside the gene matches: 12. Per germline, CDR1 LGHDT and CDR2 YNNKEL (reference sequence).

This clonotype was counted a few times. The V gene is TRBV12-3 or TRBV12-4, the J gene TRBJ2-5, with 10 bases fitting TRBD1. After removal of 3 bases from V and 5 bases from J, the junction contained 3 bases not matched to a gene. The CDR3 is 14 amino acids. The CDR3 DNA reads TGTGCCAGCAGTTTGAGGACAGGGGGGGAGACCCAGTACTTC. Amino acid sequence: CASSLRTGGETQYF.

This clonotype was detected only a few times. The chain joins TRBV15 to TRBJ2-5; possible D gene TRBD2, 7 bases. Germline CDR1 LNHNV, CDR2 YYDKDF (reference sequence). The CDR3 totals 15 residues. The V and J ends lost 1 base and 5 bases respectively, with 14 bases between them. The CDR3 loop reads CATSRVLGGGETQYF. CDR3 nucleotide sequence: TGTGCCACCAGCAGAGTACTAGGGGGAGGGGAGACCCAGTACTTC.

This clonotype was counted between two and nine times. This chain's CDR3 is CASSKSRPAVYEQYF. DNA for the CDR3: TGTGCCAGCAGCAAGAGTAGGCCAGCCGTGTACGAGCAGTACTTC. This chain links TRBV21-1 with TRBJ2-7. TRBV21-1 is termed a pseudogene. The CDR3 contains 15 residues.

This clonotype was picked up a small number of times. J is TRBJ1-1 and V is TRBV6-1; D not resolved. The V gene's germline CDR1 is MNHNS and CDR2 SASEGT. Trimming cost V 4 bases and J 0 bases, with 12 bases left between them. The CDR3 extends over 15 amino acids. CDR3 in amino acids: CASSVASAMNTEAFF. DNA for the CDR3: TGTGCCAGCAGTGTGGCAAGTGCGATGAACACTGAAGCTTTCTTT.

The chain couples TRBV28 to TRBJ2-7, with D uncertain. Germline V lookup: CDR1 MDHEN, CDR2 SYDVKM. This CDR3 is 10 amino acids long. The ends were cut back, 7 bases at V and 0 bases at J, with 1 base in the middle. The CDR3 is CASTSYEQYF. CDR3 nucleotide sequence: TGTGCCAGCACCTCCTACGAGCAGTACTTC.

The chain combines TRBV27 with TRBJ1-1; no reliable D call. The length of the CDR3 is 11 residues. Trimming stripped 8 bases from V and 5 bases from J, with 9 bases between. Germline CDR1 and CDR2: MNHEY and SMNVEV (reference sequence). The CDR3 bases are TGTGCCAGCCACGATGGGACTGAAGCTTTCTTT. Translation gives CASHDGTEAFF.

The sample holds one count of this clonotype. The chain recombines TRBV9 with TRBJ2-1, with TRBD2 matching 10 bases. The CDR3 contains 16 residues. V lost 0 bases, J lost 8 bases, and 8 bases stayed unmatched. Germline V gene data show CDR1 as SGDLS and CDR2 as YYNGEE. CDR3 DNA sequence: TGTGCCAGCAGCGTAGCCCCTAGCGGGAGAGGGGATGAGCAGTTCTTC. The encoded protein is CASSVAPSGRGDEQFF.

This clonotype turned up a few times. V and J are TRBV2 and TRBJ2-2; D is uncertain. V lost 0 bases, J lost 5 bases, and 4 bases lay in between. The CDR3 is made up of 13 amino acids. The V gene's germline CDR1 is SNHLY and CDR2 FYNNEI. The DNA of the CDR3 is TGTGCCAGCAGTGAAGCGCGTACCGGGGAGCTGTTTTTT. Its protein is CASSEARTGELFF.

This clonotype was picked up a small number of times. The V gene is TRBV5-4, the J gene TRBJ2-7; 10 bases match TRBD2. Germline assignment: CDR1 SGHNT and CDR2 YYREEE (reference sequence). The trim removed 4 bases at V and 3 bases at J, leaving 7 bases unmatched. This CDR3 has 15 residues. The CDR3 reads CASSTTGTSDYEQYF. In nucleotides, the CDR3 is TGTGCCAGCAGCACCACCGGGACTAGCGACTACGAGCAGTACTTC. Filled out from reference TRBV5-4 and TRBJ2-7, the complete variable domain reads ETGVTQSPTHLIKTRGQQVTLRCSSQSGHNTVSWYQQALGQGPQFIFQYYREEENGRGNFPPRFSGLQFPNYSSELNVNALELDDSALYLCASSTTGTSDYEQYFGPGTRLTVT.

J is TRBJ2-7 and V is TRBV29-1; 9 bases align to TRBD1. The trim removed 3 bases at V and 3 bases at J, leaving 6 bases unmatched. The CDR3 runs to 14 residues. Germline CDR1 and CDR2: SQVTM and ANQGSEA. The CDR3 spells CSVEGTGKIYEQYF. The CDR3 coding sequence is TGCAGCGTTGAGGGGACAGGGAAAATCTACGAGCAGTACTTC.

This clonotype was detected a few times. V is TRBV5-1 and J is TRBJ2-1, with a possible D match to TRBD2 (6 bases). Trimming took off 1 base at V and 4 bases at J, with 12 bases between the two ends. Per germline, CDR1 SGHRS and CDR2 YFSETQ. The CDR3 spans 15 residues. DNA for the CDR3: TGCGCCAGCAGCTTGCAGCTAGCGTCTTACAATGAGCAGTTCTTC. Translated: CASSLQLASYNEQFF.

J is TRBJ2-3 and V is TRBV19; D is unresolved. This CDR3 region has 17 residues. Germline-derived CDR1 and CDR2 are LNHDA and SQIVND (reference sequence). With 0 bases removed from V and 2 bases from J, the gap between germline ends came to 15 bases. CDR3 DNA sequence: TGTGCCAGTAGTATAGACTTCGTGACCACCCTCACAGATACGCAGTATTTT. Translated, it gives CASSIDFVTTLTDTQYF.

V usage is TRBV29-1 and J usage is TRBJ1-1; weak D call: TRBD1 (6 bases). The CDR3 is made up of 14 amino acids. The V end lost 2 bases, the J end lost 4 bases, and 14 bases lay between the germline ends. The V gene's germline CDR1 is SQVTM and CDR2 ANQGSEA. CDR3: CSVELGAPATEAFF. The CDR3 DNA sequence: TGCAGCGTTGAACTGGGGGCTCCTGCCACTGAAGCTTTCTTT. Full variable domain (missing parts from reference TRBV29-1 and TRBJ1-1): SAVISQKPSRDICQRGTSLTIQCQVDSQVTMMFWYRQQPGQSLTLIATANQGSEATYESGFVIDKFPISRPNLTFSTLTVSNMSPEDSSIYLCSVELGAPATEAFFGQGTRLTVV.

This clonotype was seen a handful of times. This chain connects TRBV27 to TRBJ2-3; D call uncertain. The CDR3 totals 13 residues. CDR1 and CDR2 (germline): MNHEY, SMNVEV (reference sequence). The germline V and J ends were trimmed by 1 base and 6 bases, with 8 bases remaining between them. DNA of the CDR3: TGTGCCAGCAGTTTATTGCAGGAGGATACGCAGTATTTT. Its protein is CASSLLQEDTQYF.

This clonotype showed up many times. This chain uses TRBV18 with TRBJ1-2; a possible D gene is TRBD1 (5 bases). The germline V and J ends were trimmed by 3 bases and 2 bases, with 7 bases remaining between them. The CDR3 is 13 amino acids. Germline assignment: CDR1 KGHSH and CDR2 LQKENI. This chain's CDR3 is CASSPDKNYGYTF. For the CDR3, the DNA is TGTGCCAGCTCACCGGACAAAAACTATGGCTACACCTTC.

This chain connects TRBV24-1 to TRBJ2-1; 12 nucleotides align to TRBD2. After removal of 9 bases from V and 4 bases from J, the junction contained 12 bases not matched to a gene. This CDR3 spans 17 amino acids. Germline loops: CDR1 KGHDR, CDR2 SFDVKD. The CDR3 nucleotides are TGTGCCACCCCATCTGCAACTAGCGGGAGGTCGTACAATGAGCAGTTCTTC. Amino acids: CATPSATSGRSYNEQFF.

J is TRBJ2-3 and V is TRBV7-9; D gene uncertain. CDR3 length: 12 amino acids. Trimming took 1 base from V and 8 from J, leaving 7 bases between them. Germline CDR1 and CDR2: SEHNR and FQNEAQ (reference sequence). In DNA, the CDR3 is TGTGCCAGCAGCTTAGGACGGCCTACGCAGTATTTT. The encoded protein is CASSLGRPTQYF.